Listed here is a single T cell receptor beta chain. How the authors handled the data: Estimated nucleated cell counts came from reference gene primer amplification. Using immunoSEQ multiplex PCR, the repertoire was profiled, and TCRdb retains in-frame clones only, with some absent. That table supplies the V and J calls and clone size; D and trimming were determined from the DNA. In the table there are approximately 25,000 clones, 75% to 85% of which are singletons. Germline-derived CDR1 and CDR2 are KGHSH and LQKENI. Trimming removed 4 bases at V and 1 base at J, with 8 bases between. This CDR3 has 15 amino acids. These data belong to a study of blood T cell repertoires in COVID-19. Study-wide background: Italy, Spain and the United States were the sources of the convalescent and acute COVID-19 samples. T cells, B-cell-depleted T cells, or PBMCs provided the cDNA or gDNA that served as material.

This chain connects TRBV18 to TRBJ2-6; D perhaps matches TRBD1 (6 bases). The material sequenced was peripheral blood. The receptor was derived from an older man with active or convalescent COVID-19. CDR3 in amino acids: CASSQTGSGANVLTF. CDR3 in DNA: TGTGCCAGCTCACAAACAGGGTCTGGGGCCAACGTCCTGACTTTC.